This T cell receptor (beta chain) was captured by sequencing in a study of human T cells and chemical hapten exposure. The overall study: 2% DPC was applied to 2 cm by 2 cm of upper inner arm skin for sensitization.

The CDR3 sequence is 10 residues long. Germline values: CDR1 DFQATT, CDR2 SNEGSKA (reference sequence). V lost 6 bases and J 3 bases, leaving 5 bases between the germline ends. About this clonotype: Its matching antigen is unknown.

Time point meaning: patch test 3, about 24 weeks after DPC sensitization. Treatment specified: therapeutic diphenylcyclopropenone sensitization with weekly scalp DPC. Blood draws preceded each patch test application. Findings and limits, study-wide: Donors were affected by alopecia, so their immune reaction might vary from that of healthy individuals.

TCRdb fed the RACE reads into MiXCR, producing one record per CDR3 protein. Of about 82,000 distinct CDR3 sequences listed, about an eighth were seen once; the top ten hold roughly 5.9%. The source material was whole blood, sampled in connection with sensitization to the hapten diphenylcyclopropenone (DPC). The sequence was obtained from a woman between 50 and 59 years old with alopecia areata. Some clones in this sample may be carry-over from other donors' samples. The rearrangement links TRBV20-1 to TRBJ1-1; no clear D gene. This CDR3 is CSAQHTEAFF. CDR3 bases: TGCAGTGCCCAACACACTGAAGCTTTCTTT.